One sample yielded the 8 T cell receptor beta chains listed below, sequenced in a study of cytomegalovirus exposure and HLA in healthy donors. Primers for the PCR totalled 60 Vbeta and 13 Jbeta. Using immunoSEQ multiplex PCR, the repertoire was profiled, and TCRdb retains in-frame clones only, with some absent. The sample table sets out fewer than 45,000 clones. The material sequenced was PBMCs. These receptors originate from a young woman in good health and CMV-seronegative.

The chain couples TRBV27 to TRBJ1-1; D may be TRBD1 (5 bases). CDR3 length: 12 amino acids. The germline V and J ends were trimmed by 5 bases and 10 bases, with 14 bases remaining between them. Looked up from germline, CDR1 is MNHEY and CDR2 is SMNVEV (reference sequence). The CDR3 DNA reads TGTGCCAGCAGTAACATCCAGGGAGGAGCTTTCTTT. Protein sequence: CASSNIQGGAFF.

The CDR3 loop is CAWSDPPSSPFF. The DNA of the CDR3 is TGTGCCTGGAGTGACCCCCCTAGCAGTCCGTTCTTC. This chain links TRBV30 with TRBJ2-1; D is possibly TRBD2 (5 bases). CDR1 and CDR2 (germline): GTSNPN, SVGIG (reference sequence). The V gene lost 1 base and the J gene lost 15 bases, with 16 bases spanning the gap. The CDR3 has 12 amino acids.

The rearrangement uses TRBV10-1 and TRBJ2-7, with TRBD1 matching over 8 bases. The CDR3 is 14 amino acids. Trimming at V came to 3 bases and at J to 2 bases, leaving 3 bases not matched to a gene. Germline CDR1 and CDR2: WNHNN and SYGVQD (reference sequence). This CDR3 reads CASSEETGAYEQYF. CDR3 nucleotides: TGCGCCAGCAGTGAAGAGACAGGGGCCTACGAGCAGTACTTC.

The genes are TRBV28 and TRBJ2-7; 9 bases line up with TRBD1. Germline CDR1 MDHEN, CDR2 SYDVKM. The CDR3 totals 15 residues. V lost 6 bases, J lost 3 bases, and 9 bases stayed unmatched. The CDR3 nucleotides read TGTGCCAGCAGGATTGGGACAGGGAGGCTCTACGAGCAGTACTTC. Its protein product is CASRIGTGRLYEQYF.

The chain carries TRBV6-5 and TRBJ1-2; TRBD1 is a possible D gene (5 bases). The CDR3 loop spans 12 amino acids. Between the trimmed V and J ends, which lost 7 bases and 7 bases, there was a span of 13 bases. Germline V gene lookup returns CDR1 MNHEY and CDR2 SVGAGI. DNA for the CDR3: TGTGCCAGCAATTCCGGGGGGTCTGGCTACACCTTC. Protein sequence: CASNSGGSGYTF.

The rearrangement joins TRBV20-1 to TRBJ2-3; possible D gene TRBD2, 5 bases. The CDR3 loop spans 10 amino acids. V dropped 5 bases and J dropped 5 bases, with 5 bases sitting between them. Per germline, CDR1 DFQATT and CDR2 SNEGSKA (reference sequence). The CDR3, as DNA: TGCAGTGCTGAGGGAGATACGCAGTATTTT. Translated: CSAEGDTQYF.

The V and J genes are TRBV30 and TRBJ1-1, with a weak D call TRBD1 (6 bases). There are 13 residues in the CDR3. Germline V gene sequence: CDR1 GTSNPN, CDR2 SVGIG (reference sequence). V was pared by 2 bases and J by 3 bases, with 10 bases between. CDR3 sequence reads: CAWSQGPYTEAFF. The CDR3 coding sequence is TGTGCCTGGAGTCAGGGGCCCTACACTGAAGCTTTCTTT.

This sequence joins TRBV11-2 and TRBJ2-3; D possibly corresponds to TRBD1 (6 bases). V shed 5 bases and J shed 3 bases, with 18 bases lying between them. This CDR3 spans 16 amino acids. Germline V gene sequence: CDR1 SGHAT, CDR2 FQNNGV. CDR3 DNA: TGTGCCAGCAGCCCAGATCAGGGGCTATTAACAGATACGCAGTATTTT. Translation gives CASSPDQGLLTDTQYF. The variable domain in full, with the rest retrieved from reference TRBV11-2 and TRBJ2-3, is EAGVAQSPRYKIIEKRQSVAFWCNPISGHATLYWYQQILGQGPKLLIQFQNNGVVDDSQLPKDRFSAERLKGVDSTLKIQPAKLEDSAVYLCASSPDQGLLTDTQYFGPGTRLTVL.